Listed here are 30 T cell receptor beta chains from one sample, sequenced in a study of blood T cell repertoires in COVID-19. Clones were sequenced by immunoSEQ multiplex PCR, and TCRdb holds only the in-frame ones, with some missing. The sample lists around 250,000 clones; 80% to 90% were seen once. Sequenced input: PBMCs or T cells enriched from blood (not recorded which). All receptors derive from a woman between 50 and 59 years old who had recovered from COVID-19.

The CDR3 DNA reads as TGCAGCGGTCTAGCGGGAGGGGCAGAGACCCAGTACTTC. This codes for CSGLAGGAETQYF. The chain uses TRBV29-1 and TRBJ2-5; 12 nucleotides align to TRBD2. The junction had 4 bases not matched to a gene; V was cut back by 7 bases and J by 4 bases. The CDR3 is made up of 13 amino acids. CDR1 is SQVTM, CDR2 ANQGSEA, per germline.

The chain joins TRBV27 to TRBJ2-7; 8 nucleotides match TRBD1. The germline V gene encodes CDR1 MNHEY and CDR2 SMNVEV (reference sequence). V shed 7 bases, J shed 2 bases, and the junction held 10 bases outside the gene matches. This CDR3 contains 15 residues. The CDR3 bases are TGTGCCAGCACAAACGTTGGACAGGGCCCCTACGAGCAGTACTTC. The encoded protein is CASTNVGQGPYEQYF.

A few counts support this clone. The V and J genes are TRBV7-2 and TRBJ2-5, with 10 bases matching TRBD2. Trimming cost V 5 bases and J 5 bases; bases outside gene matches: 14. Germline CDR1 reads SGHTA; CDR2 reads FQGNSA. CDR3 length: 17 amino acids. CDR3 amino acids: CASSPPEGAGGLETQYF. CDR3 DNA: TGTGCCAGCAGCCCCCCGGAGGGAGCGGGAGGGCTTGAGACCCAGTACTTC.

The chain recombines TRBV23-1 with TRBJ2-7; possibly TRBD1 for D (6 bases). Being an ORF, TRBV23-1 has a function that is uncertain. The CDR3 is 18 residues long. Trimming left V 11 bases short and J 0 bases short, with 29 bases between. CDR3 region: CAHEYRTYRVRSSYEQYF. CDR3 coding DNA: TGCGCCCATGAATACCGGACGTACAGGGTGCGTAGCTCCTACGAGCAGTACTTC.

On this clone itself: This sample includes further DNA sequences coding for the same CDR3. This rearrangement joins TRBV28 to TRBJ1-5; 8 nucleotides line up with TRBD1. The V gene's germline CDR1 is MDHEN and CDR2 SYDVKM. V was pared by 6 bases and J by 1 base, with 8 bases of the junction left unmatched. The length of the CDR3 is 16 residues. The CDR3 region is CASSPATGGSNQPQHF. CDR3 DNA sequence: TGTGCCAGCAGCCCAGCTACAGGGGGGAGCAATCAGCCCCAGCATTTT.

The gene calls are TRBV5-5 and TRBJ1-1; D uncertain. Germline V gives CDR1 SGHKS, CDR2 YYEKEE (reference sequence). Trimming shortened V by 2 bases and J by 2 bases, and 7 bases separated the two germline ends. The CDR3 has 13 residues. CDR3 sequence (DNA): TGTGCCAGCAGCTTTTCGGTAAACACTGAAGCTTTCTTT. Residues: CASSFSVNTEAFF.

V and J are TRBV6-6 and TRBJ2-1; 9 bases agree with TRBD2. Per the germline V gene, CDR1 is MNHNY and CDR2 is SVGAGI (reference sequence). The V and J ends lost 7 bases and 6 bases, in that order; junction bases with no gene match: 13. The CDR3 covers 16 residues. For the CDR3, the DNA is TGTGCCAGCACCGACCCGGGGGCGGGAGGGCCCAATGAGCAGTTCTTC. It yields the protein CASTDPGAGGPNEQFF.

The CDR3 DNA reads as TGCGCCAGCAGCCTCACCCGGACAGCCCAAGAGACCCAGTACTTC. Protein product: CASSLTRTAQETQYF. V and J are TRBV5-1 and TRBJ2-5; D possibly corresponds to TRBD1 (6 bases). The CDR3 extends over 15 amino acids. The V gene lost 4 bases and the J gene lost 1 base, with 14 bases spanning the gap. Germline CDR1 reads SGHRS; CDR2 reads YFSETQ.

Worth noting for this clone: At the DNA level, this CDR3 is encoded by other sequences in the same sample as well. J is TRBJ2-2 and V is TRBV4-1; D not certain. Deletions cut 0 bases from V and 3 bases from J, with 8 bases between. CDR1 MGHRA and CDR2 YSYEKL come from the germline V gene. The CDR3 has 15 residues. DNA of the CDR3: TGCGCCAGCAGCCAAGAGCCAGGCTACACCGGGGAGCTGTTTTTT. Translating it yields CASSQEPGYTGELFF.

The chain couples TRBV7-8 to TRBJ2-2, with a possible D match to TRBD1 (5 bases). CDR3 size: 14 residues. Deletions cut 7 bases from V and 8 bases from J, with 17 bases between. Per the germline V gene, CDR1 is SGHVS and CDR2 is FQNEAQ. CDR3 nucleotide sequence: TGTGCCAGCACCCCGACAGCCCCACCGGGGGAGCTGTTTTTT. This encodes CASTPTAPPGELFF.

The rearrangement uses TRBV7-9 and TRBJ2-5; tentative D call: TRBD2 (6 bases). Between the trimmed V and J ends, which lost 3 bases and 4 bases, there was a span of 9 bases. Germline-derived CDR1 and CDR2 are SEHNR and FQNEAQ (reference sequence). CDR3 size: 13 residues. CDR3 region: CASSLTRAETQYF. In DNA form, the CDR3 reads TGTGCCAGCAGCTTGACTAGAGCAGAGACCCAGTACTTC.

The V gene is TRBV5-1, the J gene TRBJ2-7; 9 nucleotides align to TRBD1. Trimming took 2 bases from V and 1 from J; bases not matched to a gene: 4. Germline values: CDR1 SGHRS, CDR2 YFSETQ. The CDR3 is 15 amino acids. For the CDR3, the DNA is TGCGCCAGCAGCTTAGGGACAGGGCGGTCCTACGAGCAGTACTTC. Residues: CASSLGTGRSYEQYF. Complete variable domain (other parts from reference TRBV5-1 and TRBJ2-7): KAGVTQTPRYLIKTRGQQVTLSCSPISGHRSVSWYQQTPGQGLQFLFEYFSETQRNKGNFPGRFSGRQFSNSRSEMNVSTLELGDSALYLCASSLGTGRSYEQYFGPGTRLTVT.

The chain links TRBV27 to TRBJ2-7; 10 bases line up with TRBD1. CDR1 and CDR2 (germline): MNHEY, SMNVEV (reference sequence). V lost 8 bases to trimming and J lost 1 base; unmatched junction nucleotides: 5. CDR3 size: 14 residues. The CDR3 loop is CASRQGARSYEQYF. The CDR3, as DNA: TGTGCCAGCCGACAGGGGGCAAGGTCCTACGAGCAGTACTTC.

The CDR3: CASALSGNQPQHF. In DNA form, the CDR3 reads TGTGCTAGTGCCCTCAGTGGCAATCAGCCCCAGCATTTT. The chain couples TRBV12-5 to TRBJ1-5; unclear D gene. CDR3 length: 13 residues. The V gene's germline CDR1 is LGHNT and CDR2 FRNRAP. V was pared by 7 bases and J by 2 bases, with 9 bases between.

The chain joins TRBV7-9 to TRBJ1-4; a weak D match, TRBD1 (6 bases). Germline CDR1 SEHNR, CDR2 FQNEAQ (reference sequence). V dropped 3 bases and J dropped 15 bases, with 17 bases sitting between them. The CDR3 runs 13 residues. CDR3 sequence reads: CASSFGQSAVLFF. For the CDR3, the DNA is TGTGCCAGCAGCTTCGGACAGTCGGCGGTTTTGTTTTTT.

V is TRBV5-5 and J is TRBJ1-1; D ambiguous. The CDR3 runs 12 residues. The V end lost 0 bases, the J end lost 3 bases, and 3 bases lay between the germline ends. Germline V gives CDR1 SGHKS, CDR2 YYEKEE (reference sequence). The CDR3 loop reads CASSLVDTEAFF. CDR3 nucleotides: TGTGCCAGCAGCTTGGTCGACACTGAAGCTTTCTTT. Looking up the rest from reference TRBV5-5 and TRBJ1-1 gives the full variable domain: DAGVTQSPTHLIKTRGQQVTLRCSPISGHKSVSWYQQVLGQGPQFIFQYYEKEERGRGNFPDRFSARQFPNYSSELNVNALLLGDSALYLCASSLVDTEAFFGQGTRLTVV.

This sequence joins TRBV7-2 and TRBJ2-7, with D tentatively TRBD1 (6 bases). V gave up 5 bases and J gave up 6 bases, with 17 bases separating them. Looked up from germline, CDR1 is SGHTA and CDR2 is FQGNSA. The CDR3 totals 14 residues. CDR3 nucleotides: TGTGCCAGCAGCCTACGGAGCAGGGGAGCCGAGCAGTACTTC. As protein: CASSLRSRGAEQYF.

The chain has TRBV21-1 and TRBJ2-7; no check of the table's D call, TRBD1, against the DNA was made. TRBV21-1 is described as a pseudogene. The CDR3 spans 15 residues. CDR3 residues: CASSIWDRERYEQYF. CDR3 nucleotide sequence: TGTGCCAGCAGCATATGGGACAGGGAGAGGTACGAGCAGTACTTC.

CDR3 in DNA: TGTGCCAGCAGTGGAGATACCTACGAGCAGTACTTC. The encoded protein is CASSGDTYEQYF. The chain carries TRBV2 and TRBJ2-7; D is unresolved. Trimming removed 4 bases at V and 2 bases at J, with 6 bases between. CDR1 and CDR2 from the germline V gene are SNHLY and FYNNEI. CDR3 length: 12 amino acids.

The chain links TRBV7-2 to TRBJ2-7; 8 bases map to TRBD1. The J segment lost 2 bases and the V segment lost 9 bases, leaving 9 bases of the junction unmatched. Germline CDR1 and CDR2: SGHTA and FQGNSA. This CDR3 is 14 amino acids long. For the CDR3, the DNA is TGTGCCAGTACCTACACAGGGGGGACCTACGAGCAGTACTTC. The encoded protein is CASTYTGGTYEQYF.

V usage is TRBV28 and J usage is TRBJ2-7; 12 nucleotides align to TRBD2. This CDR3 is built from 15 residues. V lost 6 bases to trimming and J lost 2 bases; unmatched junction nucleotides: 5. Germline loops: CDR1 MDHEN, CDR2 SYDVKM. This CDR3 reads CASRTPSGRAYEQYF. The CDR3 nucleotides are TGTGCCAGCAGGACACCTAGCGGGAGGGCCTACGAGCAGTACTTC.

J is TRBJ2-5 and V is TRBV5-5; the match to TRBD1 covers 7 bases. CDR3 size: 15 residues. V lost 4 bases to trimming and J lost 2 bases; unmatched junction nucleotides: 8. The V gene's germline CDR1 is SGHKS and CDR2 YYEKEE (reference sequence). The CDR3 sequence: CASSTRQGLQETQYF. The CDR3 DNA reads as TGTGCCAGCAGCACACGACAGGGCCTGCAAGAGACCCAGTACTTC.

The rearrangement links TRBV21-1 to TRBJ1-5; the table gives TRBD1 as D, unverified against the DNA. TRBV21-1 is annotated as a pseudogene. This CDR3 region has 15 residues. CDR3 region: CAIKVGAQGNQPQHF. CDR3 sequence (DNA): TGTGCCATCAAAGTGGGGGCACAGGGGAATCAGCCCCAGCATTTT.

V gene TRBV4-2 combines with J gene TRBJ2-2; 9 bases agree with TRBD1. The CDR3 contains 16 residues. The V gene end was trimmed by 5 bases and the J gene end by 5 bases; junction bases not matched to a gene: 9. CDR1 and CDR2 (germline): LGHNA, YNFKEQ. The CDR3: CASSKLNRGRTGELFF. In nucleotides, the CDR3 is TGTGCCAGCAGCAAATTAAACAGGGGGCGGACCGGGGAGCTGTTTTTT.

The chain carries TRBV21-1 and TRBJ2-1; whether TRBD2, the table's D call, matches the DNA was not checked. TRBV21-1 constitutes a pseudogene. CDR3 length equals 16 residues. CDR3 loop: CASSKAASGRVNEQFF. Here the CDR3 DNA reads TGTGCCAGCAGCAAAGCCGCTAGCGGGAGGGTGAATGAGCAGTTCTTC.

This chain joins TRBV5-6 and TRBJ2-7; 7 bases fit TRBD1. In germline, CDR1 is SGHDT, CDR2 YYEEEE. V shed 2 bases, J shed 3 bases, and the junction held 5 bases outside the gene matches. This CDR3 has 14 residues. CDR3 amino acids: CASSLRQGIYEQYF. CDR3 sequence (DNA): TGTGCCAGCAGCTTAAGACAGGGAATCTACGAGCAGTACTTC.

CDR3 bases: TGTGCCAGCAGCGCAGACAGTAAGAACACTGAAGCTTTCTTT. Residues: CASSADSKNTEAFF. The V gene is TRBV7-9, the J gene TRBJ1-1; tentative D call: TRBD1 (5 bases). From germline, CDR1 is SEHNR and CDR2 FQNEAQ (reference sequence). The CDR3 is 14 amino acids. With 5 bases removed from V and 1 base from J, the gap between germline ends came to 11 bases. The variable domain in full, completed from reference TRBV7-9 and TRBJ1-1, reads DTGVSQNPRHKITKRGQNVTFRCDPISEHNRLYWYRQTLGQGPEFLTYFQNEAQLEKSRLLSDRFSAERPKGSFSTLEIQRTEQGDSAMYLCASSADSKNTEAFFGQGTRLTVV.

In its sample, this clone was seen a few times. The chain links TRBV9 to TRBJ2-7; D gene unclear. The germline gives CDR1 SGDLS, CDR2 YYNGEE. This CDR3 contains 12 residues. Between the trimmed V and J ends, which lost 0 bases and 3 bases, there was a span of 4 bases. CDR3 DNA: TGTGCCAGCAGCGTAGACGGCTACGAGCAGTACTTC. Amino acids: CASSVDGYEQYF.

The chain is built from TRBV2 and TRBJ2-3; 13 nucleotides line up with TRBD2. The CDR3 is 19 amino acids. Losses at the gene ends were 4 bases for V and 5 bases for J; bases not matched to a gene: 15. The germline gives CDR1 SNHLY, CDR2 FYNNEI. CDR3 bases: TGTGCCAGCAGTGGTGGAGGACTAGCGGGAGTTGAGTACATAGATACGCAGTATTTT. Encoded protein: CASSGGGLAGVEYIDTQYF. Combining the CDR3 with reference TRBV2 and TRBJ2-3 gives the whole variable domain EPEVTQTPSHQVTQMGQEVILRCVPISNHLYFYWYRQILGQKVEFLVSFYNNEISEKSEIFDDQFSVERPDGSNFTLKIRSTKLEDSAMYFCASSGGGLAGVEYIDTQYFGPGTRLTVL.

This CDR3 reads CASRERGGGPPDTQYF. CDR3 coding DNA: TGTGCCAGCAGAGAGAGGGGGGGAGGGCCGCCAGATACGCAGTATTTT. The genes are TRBV7-2 and TRBJ2-3; D is perhaps TRBD2 (7 bases). The CDR3 spans 16 residues. Trimming left V 6 bases short and J 4 bases short, with 20 bases between. CDR1 and CDR2 from the germline V gene are SGHTA and FQGNSA.